This TCR beta chain was identified during a study of blood T cell repertoires in COVID-19. Background on the study: In each case, the material was cDNA or gDNA derived from T cells, B-cell-depleted T cells, or PBMCs.

This CDR3 spans 12 amino acids. V was shortened by 5 bases and J by 3 bases, with 7 bases between the two germline ends. Per germline, CDR1 SGHDT and CDR2 YYEEEE. In the original analysis: Counts of nucleated cells, estimated from reference gene primer amplification, were obtained. Sequenced by immunoSEQ multiplex PCR; TCRdb stores in-frame clones only, minus some. The DNA gave D and trimming, while V, J and clone size come from that table. The sample carries 200,000 to 250,000 clones, roughly nine tenths recorded once. The age range of participants was 18 to 89 years, with residence in fewer than 25 US areas. Which cohort a participant joined came from the clinical history participants gave.

The sequence was obtained from a woman under 40 with acute COVID-19. The chain uses TRBV5-6 and TRBJ2-3; D is unresolved. The sample taken for sequencing was PBMCs or T cells enriched from blood (not recorded which). The CDR3 region has the DNA TGTGCCAGCAGGGGCCTAACAGATACGCAGTATTTT. Translated, it gives CASRGLTDTQYF.